The 20 T cell receptor beta chains reported below all come from one sample, sequenced in a study of CD8+ T cells in alopecia areata. The treatment: oral pan-JAK inhibitor, 5-10 mg twice daily. cDNA prepared by RNA extraction and subsequent reverse transcription served as the template for sequencing. Some clones are missing from TCRdb's copy, which holds only in-frame ones; the method was immunoSEQ multiplex PCR. The sample consists of some 45,000 clones, more than 90% of them appearing once. The input for sequencing was CD8+ T cells sorted from blood, taken at week 24, from a patient treated with tofacitinib. The receptors here all came from a human donor with alopecia areata.

The rearrangement uses TRBV14 and TRBJ1-1, with 10 nucleotides matching TRBD1. CDR1 and CDR2 from the germline V gene are SGHDN and FVKESK. V was pared by 5 bases and J by 6 bases, with 9 bases of the junction left unmatched. This CDR3 spans 15 amino acids. In nucleotides, the CDR3 is TGTGCCAGCAGCGACGAGACAGGGGGCCCGGCTGAAGCTTTCTTT. It specifies CASSDETGGPAEAFF.

In DNA, the CDR3 is TGCGCCAGCAGCGGGGGGGATACCTACGAGCAGTACTTC. This sequence encodes CASSGGDTYEQYF. J is TRBJ2-7 and V is TRBV10-2, with 8 bases lining up with TRBD2. The CDR3 has 13 residues. The V segment lost 6 bases and the J segment 2 bases; nucleotides outside the gene matches: 3. The germline V gene has CDR1 WSHSY and CDR2 SAAADI.

V and J are TRBV10-3 and TRBJ2-4, with D possibly TRBD1 on 5 matching bases. The CDR3 length is 18 residues. With 3 bases removed from V and 0 bases from J, the gap between germline ends came to 18 bases. Germline loops: CDR1 ENHRY, CDR2 SYGVKD. The chain's CDR3 is CAISEDQSGPLAKNIQYF. The CDR3 DNA sequence: TGTGCCATCAGTGAAGATCAGTCAGGGCCGCTAGCCAAAAACATTCAGTACTTC.

The CDR3 coding sequence is TGTGCCAGTAGTATATCGGGACAGCCGGTGGGAGGCTACGAGCAGTACTTC. This gives the protein CASSISGQPVGGYEQYF. The rearrangement uses TRBV19 and TRBJ2-7; tentatively, D is TRBD1 (7 bases). Germline V gene data show CDR1 as LNHDA and CDR2 as SQIVND (reference sequence). V was cut by 2 bases and J by 3 bases, with 20 bases left in between. The CDR3 is 17 amino acids.

CDR3 amino acids: CASSQSKGVADYEQYF. The CDR3 DNA reads TGCGCCAGCAGTCAATCGAAGGGGGTTGCAGACTACGAGCAGTACTTC. V usage is TRBV23-1 and J usage is TRBJ2-7; TRBD1 is a possible D gene (6 bases). TRBV23-1 is marked as an open reading frame, function uncertain. This CDR3 has 16 amino acids. V was pared by 0 bases and J by 3 bases, with 15 bases between.

The chain carries TRBV30 and TRBJ1-2, with D possibly matching TRBD1 (5 bases). V was clipped by 0 bases and J by 7 bases, with 9 bases between them. CDR3 length equals 12 residues. Per the germline V gene, CDR1 is GTSNPN and CDR2 is SVGIG (reference sequence). CDR3 sequence: CAWSVGTPGYTF. The CDR3 bases are TGTGCCTGGAGTGTTGGGACCCCTGGCTACACCTTC.

The chain is built from TRBV7-9 and TRBJ2-3; D is uncertain. Germline-derived CDR1 and CDR2 are SEHNR and FQNEAQ (reference sequence). The V gene lost 5 bases and the J gene lost 1 base, with 13 bases spanning the gap. CDR3 length: 15 residues. CDR3 coding DNA: TGTGCCAGCAGCCGTTACACCGAAGGCACAGATACGCAGTATTTT. This sequence encodes CASSRYTEGTDTQYF.

This chain connects TRBV27 to TRBJ2-7; tentative D call: TRBD1 (5 bases). V lost 5 bases, J lost 3 bases, and 8 bases lay in between. The germline gives CDR1 MNHEY, CDR2 SMNVEV (reference sequence). The CDR3 length is 12 residues. CDR3: CASSAQGYEQYF. CDR3 nucleotides: TGTGCCAGCAGTGCCCAGGGCTACGAGCAGTACTTC.

The V and J genes are TRBV7-8 and TRBJ2-7; no firm D call. Trimming took 3 bases from V and 6 from J, leaving 18 bases between them. The CDR3 length is 15 residues. The germline V gene encodes CDR1 SGHVS and CDR2 FQNEAQ. The CDR3 DNA reads TGTGCCAGCAGCTTTTCCAGGAAGACCTGGGGCGAGCAGTACTTC. This encodes CASSFSRKTWGEQYF.

This chain connects TRBV30 to TRBJ2-5, with unresolved D. The V and J ends lost 4 bases and 1 base respectively, with 10 bases between them. The CDR3 totals 13 residues. Germline V gives CDR1 GTSNPN, CDR2 SVGIG (reference sequence). The CDR3 here is CAWNGAAQETQYF. The CDR3 DNA reads TGTGCCTGGAACGGAGCAGCCCAAGAGACCCAGTACTTC.

V usage is TRBV25-1 and J usage is TRBJ2-3; D not certain. Trimming left V 9 bases short and J 2 bases short, with 12 bases between. The CDR3 totals 13 residues. Germline V gives CDR1 MGHDK, CDR2 SYGVNS. CDR3 sequence: CASSEINTDTQYF. In DNA form, the CDR3 reads TGTGCCAGTTCAGAGATAAACACAGATACGCAGTATTTT.

This clone was seen only once. The chain couples TRBV11-2 to TRBJ2-3, with 9 bases aligning to TRBD2. The V gene's germline CDR1 is SGHAT and CDR2 FQNNGV. The CDR3 length is 17 residues. With 5 bases clipped from V and 2 bases from J, the junction kept 11 bases outside the gene matches. CDR3 region: CASSARAASGATDTQYF. The CDR3, as DNA: TGTGCCAGCAGCGCCCGGGCGGCTAGCGGGGCCACAGATACGCAGTATTTT.

This chain joins TRBV27 and TRBJ2-7; maybe TRBD1 (5 bases). V gave up 0 bases and J gave up 2 bases, with 11 bases separating them. This CDR3 region has 15 residues. The germline V gene encodes CDR1 MNHEY and CDR2 SMNVEV (reference sequence). The CDR3 sequence: CASSLSAGLPYEQYF. The CDR3 coding sequence is TGTGCCAGCAGTTTATCGGCAGGGCTTCCCTACGAGCAGTACTTC.

This clone was found once. The chain joins TRBV9 to TRBJ2-2; no clear D. The germline gives CDR1 SGDLS, CDR2 YYNGEE. The CDR3 runs 15 residues. V lost 3 bases, J lost 5 bases, and 14 bases lay in between. In nucleotides, the CDR3 is TGTGCCAGCAGCGAGAGTGTGATTCAGACCGGGGAGCTGTTTTTT. Its translation: CASSESVIQTGELFF.

The rearrangement links TRBV6-5 to TRBJ2-1; tentative D call: TRBD2 (7 bases). Between the trimmed V and J ends, which lost 8 bases and 2 bases, there was a span of 13 bases. Germline values: CDR1 MNHEY, CDR2 SVGAGI. CDR3 size: 14 residues. The CDR3 loop is CASFPGGPYNEQFF. As DNA, the CDR3 is TGTGCCAGCTTCCCGGGGGGCCCCTACAATGAGCAGTTCTTC.

V gene TRBV29-1 combines with J gene TRBJ2-1; TRBD1 is a possible D gene (7 bases). V lost 5 bases and J lost 4, with 21 bases in between. The CDR3 length is 16 residues. Germline V gene data show CDR1 as SQVTM and CDR2 as ANQGSEA. CDR3 sequence reads: CSVLPGGTALYNEQFF. For the CDR3, the DNA is TGCAGCGTTCTCCCCGGCGGGACAGCGCTTTACAATGAGCAGTTCTTC.

The chain carries TRBV5-6 and TRBJ2-5, with 7 nucleotides matching TRBD2. CDR1 is SGHDT and CDR2 is YYEEEE in the germline V gene. CDR3 size: 13 residues. J was trimmed by 9 bases and V by 3 bases; bases with no gene match: 8. The CDR3 region has the DNA TGTGCCAGCAGCTCCAGCGGGGACGAACCCCAGTACTTC. Translated, it gives CASSSSGDEPQYF.

This rearrangement joins TRBV7-9 to TRBJ2-7; 7 nucleotides agree with TRBD2. Germline CDR1 is SEHNR and CDR2 is FQNEAQ (reference sequence). The V gene end was trimmed by 5 bases and the J gene end by 2 bases; junction bases not matched to a gene: 6. The CDR3 totals 14 residues. The CDR3 protein is CASSTERGAYEQYF. The CDR3 DNA sequence: TGTGCCAGCAGCACCGAGCGGGGCGCCTACGAGCAGTACTTC.

The gene calls are TRBV27 and TRBJ2-5; 9 positions agree with TRBD2. Judging by the DNA end, TRBJ2-7 fits better; the J call may be wrong. CDR1 is MNHEY, CDR2 SMNVEV, per germline (reference sequence). CDR3 length: 15 amino acids. CDR3 nucleotides: TGTGCCAGCAGTCCAGGCGGGGGGGCCTGGTACGAGCAGTACTTC. Amino acids: CASSPGGGAWYEQYF.

The chain links TRBV5-4 to TRBJ2-7; the match to TRBD2 covers 11 bases. This CDR3 is built from 17 residues. CDR1 and CDR2 (germline): SGHNT, YYREEE (reference sequence). The V segment lost 3 bases and the J segment 3 bases; nucleotides outside the gene matches: 11. In nucleotides, the CDR3 is TGTGCCAGCAGCTCCGATCCAACTAGCGGGGGATACTACGAGCAGTACTTC. Residues: CASSSDPTSGGYYEQYF.